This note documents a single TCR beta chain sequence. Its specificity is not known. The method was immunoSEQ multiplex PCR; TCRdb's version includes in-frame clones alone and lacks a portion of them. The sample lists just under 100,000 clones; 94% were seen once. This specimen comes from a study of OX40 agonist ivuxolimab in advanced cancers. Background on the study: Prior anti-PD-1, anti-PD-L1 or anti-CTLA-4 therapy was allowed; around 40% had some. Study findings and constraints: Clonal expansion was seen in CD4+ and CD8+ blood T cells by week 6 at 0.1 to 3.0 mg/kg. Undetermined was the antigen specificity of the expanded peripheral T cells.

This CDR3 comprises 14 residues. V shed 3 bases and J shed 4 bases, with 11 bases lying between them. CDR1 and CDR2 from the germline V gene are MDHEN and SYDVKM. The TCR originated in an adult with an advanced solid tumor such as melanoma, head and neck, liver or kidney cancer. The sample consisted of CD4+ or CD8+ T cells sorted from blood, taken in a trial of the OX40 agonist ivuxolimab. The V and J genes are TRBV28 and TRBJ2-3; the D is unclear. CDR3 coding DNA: TGTGCCAGCAGTTTTCTCGTTCCGTCAGATACGCAGTATTTT. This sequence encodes CASSFLVPSDTQYF.